The 30 T cell receptor beta chains below come from one sample, sequenced in a study of T cells after yellow fever vaccination. MiXCR, applied by TCRdb to the 5' RACE reads, yields one record per CDR3 protein. The sample has a few hundred thousand distinct CDR3 sequences; roughly a fifth are singletons. This specimen consisted of PBMCs, obtained 15 days after the yellow fever booster vaccination. Receptor source: a man between 25 and 39 years old who received the YFV17D yellow fever vaccine.

This rearrangement joins TRBV24-1 to TRBJ2-1, with 12 bases lining up with TRBD2. CDR1 and CDR2 (germline): KGHDR, SFDVKD. The junction had 9 bases not matched to a gene; V was cut back by 4 bases and J by 6 bases. The CDR3 runs to 17 residues. This CDR3 reads CATSDRRLAGGSNEQFF. CDR3 coding DNA: TGTGCCACCAGTGACCGACGTCTAGCGGGAGGGTCCAATGAGCAGTTCTTC.

This chain uses TRBV4-3 with TRBJ2-7, with 8 bases that match TRBD1. This CDR3 comprises 14 residues. The J segment lost 2 bases and the V segment lost 2 bases, leaving 2 bases of the junction unmatched. CDR1 is LGHNA, CDR2 YSLEER, per germline. CDR3 loop: CASSQRDRTYEQYF. CDR3 in DNA: TGCGCCAGCAGCCAAAGGGACAGGACCTACGAGCAGTACTTC.

V gene TRBV20-1 combines with J gene TRBJ2-1; 9 nucleotides align to TRBD1. The CDR3 runs 15 residues. V lost 7 bases to trimming and J lost 6 bases; unmatched junction nucleotides: 13. Germline V gene data show CDR1 as DFQATT and CDR2 as SNEGSKA (reference sequence). CDR3 amino acids: CSVSVLGQGVNEQFF. As DNA, the CDR3 is TGCAGTGTCTCCGTTCTGGGACAGGGCGTCAATGAGCAGTTCTTC.

The chain has TRBV12-3 or TRBV12-4 and TRBJ1-1, with TRBD1 as a possible D gene (5 bases). Trimming pared 7 bases from V and 1 base from J, leaving 16 bases between. The CDR3 loop spans 15 amino acids. The chain's CDR3 is CASNLQRQGNTEAFF. The CDR3 nucleotides read TGTGCCAGCAACCTTCAGAGGCAGGGGAACACTGAAGCTTTCTTT.

The rearrangement links TRBV7-7 to TRBJ2-7; 7 bases are shared with TRBD2. Per germline, CDR1 SSHAT and CDR2 FNYEAQ (reference sequence). With V trimmed by 6 bases and J by 2 bases, 13 bases remained unmatched. CDR3 length: 16 amino acids. CDR3 protein: CASSPTTGTTPYEQYF. In DNA, the CDR3 is TGTGCCAGCAGTCCAACGACCGGGACTACCCCCTACGAGCAGTACTTC.

V usage is TRBV18 and J usage is TRBJ1-1; no clear D. Germline assignment: CDR1 KGHSH and CDR2 LQKENI. The CDR3 covers 13 residues. V was pared by 3 bases and J by 3 bases, with 8 bases between. Written as DNA, the CDR3 is TGTGCCAGCTCACCGGGGATGTACACTGAAGCTTTCTTT. Protein product: CASSPGMYTEAFF.

This clonotype has only a few counts. The chain recombines TRBV6-2 or TRBV6-3 with TRBJ2-1; TRBD1 matches at 11 bases. Trimming cost V 5 bases and J 0 bases; bases outside gene matches: 18. CDR1 is MNHEY, CDR2 SVGEGT, per germline. CDR3 size: 21 residues. The DNA of the CDR3 is TGTGCCAGCAGTCCCGGGACAGGGGGTGCCAAACTCCTTAGCTCCTACAATGAGCAGTTCTTC. It is translated as CASSPGTGGAKLLSSYNEQFF.

This clonotype showed up just a few times. The rearrangement links TRBV4-3 to TRBJ2-1; weak D call: TRBD1 (6 bases). CDR1 and CDR2 (germline): LGHNA, YSLEER. Trimming removed 3 bases from V and 3 bases from J, with 15 bases in between. This CDR3 has 16 residues. The CDR3 is CASSHAEGEYYNEQFF. As DNA, the CDR3 is TGCGCCAGCAGCCATGCCGAGGGGGAGTACTACAATGAGCAGTTCTTC.

V gene TRBV10-3 combines with J gene TRBJ2-5; 7 positions agree with TRBD1. From germline, CDR1 is ENHRY and CDR2 SYGVKD. This CDR3 comprises 14 residues. J gave up 1 base and V 6 bases, and 5 bases lay outside the gene matches. In DNA form, the CDR3 reads TGTGCCATCAGCGGGACAGACGCCCAAGAGACCCAGTACTTC. This translates into CAISGTDAQETQYF.

The J gene is TRBJ2-1, the V gene TRBV20-1, with D possibly matching TRBD1 (6 bases). CDR1 and CDR2 (germline): DFQATT, SNEGSKA (reference sequence). Trimming pared 5 bases from V and 10 bases from J, leaving 12 bases between. The CDR3 covers 11 residues. The chain's CDR3 is CSAGQSWEQFF. CDR3 coding DNA: TGCAGTGCTGGACAGTCATGGGAGCAGTTCTTC.

This CDR3 reads CASSPEYGYTF. CDR3 DNA: TGTGCCAGCAGCCCAGAGTATGGCTACACCTTC. V is TRBV7-2 and J is TRBJ1-2, with unresolved D. CDR3 length: 11 amino acids. Germline V lookup: CDR1 SGHTA, CDR2 FQGNSA. The V and J ends lost 5 bases and 5 bases respectively, with 6 bases between them.

The V call is TRBV7-9, the J call TRBJ2-3; D unclear. V lost 4 bases, J lost 2 bases, and 10 bases lay in between. Germline loops: CDR1 SEHNR, CDR2 FQNEAQ (reference sequence). The CDR3 sequence is 14 residues long. In nucleotides, the CDR3 is TGTGCCAGCAGCTCTCTTGGATTCACAGATACGCAGTATTTT. Translated, it gives CASSSLGFTDTQYF.

This clonotype was seen only a few times. The V and J genes are TRBV2 and TRBJ2-3, with D uncertain. The V and J ends lost 1 base and 2 bases respectively, with 10 bases between them. This CDR3 has 15 amino acids. CDR1 is SNHLY and CDR2 is FYNNEI in the germline V gene. CDR3 sequence reads: CASSEGPTITDTQYF. The CDR3 DNA is TGTGCCAGCAGTGAAGGACCCACCATCACAGATACGCAGTATTTT.

This clonotype was detected many times. This chain connects TRBV29-1 to TRBJ2-2; TRBD1 agrees at 8 bases. The CDR3 length is 14 residues. The junction had 9 bases not matched to a gene; V was cut back by 6 bases and J by 6 bases. Germline CDR1 SQVTM, CDR2 ANQGSEA. The CDR3 DNA is TGCAGCGTAGGTTCGGGACAGGACGCCGGGGAGCTGTTTTTT. As protein: CSVGSGQDAGELFF.

In its sample, this clonotype was seen a few times. The chain combines TRBV20-1 with TRBJ2-7; D unclear. The CDR3 contains 14 residues. The V end was cut by 3 bases, the J end by 0 bases, with 12 bases between. Per the germline V gene, CDR1 is DFQATT and CDR2 is SNEGSKA (reference sequence). The CDR3 DNA reads as TGCAGTGCTAGTTTGGCCCGCGACTCCTACGAGCAGTACTTC. Protein product: CSASLARDSYEQYF.

The chain links TRBV18 to TRBJ2-2; D may be TRBD1 or TRBD2 (6 bases each). The CDR3 runs 16 residues. Trimming removed 6 bases at V and 3 bases at J, with 17 bases between. In germline, CDR1 is KGHSH, CDR2 LQKENI. The CDR3 nucleotides are TGTGCCAGCTCCCCGAAGGGGGGCGCGGACACCGGGGAGCTGTTTTTT. It translates to CASSPKGGADTGELFF.

The chain has TRBV12-3 or TRBV12-4 and TRBJ2-5; TRBD1 aligns across 9 bases. The CDR3 is made up of 13 amino acids. V trimming: 7 bases; J trimming: 6 bases; junction bases outside the gene matches: 6. CDR3 protein: CASTRQGGKTQYF. CDR3 DNA: TGTGCCAGCACCAGACAGGGGGGAAAGACCCAGTACTTC.

A few counts support this clonotype. The chain is built from TRBV6-1 and TRBJ2-3; 7 nucleotides line up with TRBD1. The CDR3 totals 15 residues. Germline CDR1 MNHNS, CDR2 SASEGT. J gave up 1 base and V 5 bases, and 6 bases lay outside the gene matches. CDR3 sequence: CASSKRGLGTDTQYF. The DNA of the CDR3 is TGTGCCAGCAGTAAAAGGGGGCTAGGCACAGATACGCAGTATTTT.

J is TRBJ2-1 and V is TRBV28, with 13 bases identical to TRBD2. Germline V gene data show CDR1 as MDHEN and CDR2 as SYDVKM. The CDR3 runs to 17 residues. The J segment lost 6 bases and the V segment lost 6 bases, leaving 11 bases of the junction unmatched. The CDR3 region is CASRFTSGLAGVNEQFF. The CDR3 DNA follows: TGTGCCAGCAGATTCACCTCCGGACTAGCGGGAGTCAATGAGCAGTTCTTC.

The chain couples TRBV19 to TRBJ1-4; no reliable D call. Germline CDR1 is LNHDA and CDR2 is SQIVND (reference sequence). This CDR3 region has 15 residues. V lost 7 bases to trimming and J lost 2 bases, with 14 bases between them. CDR3 amino acids: CASTNLGNTNEKLFF. The CDR3 bases are TGTGCCAGTACCAACCTCGGGAACACTAATGAAAAACTGTTTTTT.

This chain links TRBV6-1 with TRBJ2-2, with TRBD2 identical over 12 bases. The CDR3 contains 16 residues. Germline V gives CDR1 MNHNS, CDR2 SASEGT. The J segment lost 0 bases and the V segment lost 6 bases, leaving 2 bases of the junction unmatched. The CDR3: CASRRTSGTNTGELFF. CDR3 sequence (DNA): TGTGCCAGCAGAAGGACTAGCGGGACGAACACCGGGGAGCTGTTTTTT.

The chain joins TRBV7-6 to TRBJ2-7, with D possibly TRBD1 on 6 matching bases. Per the germline V gene, CDR1 is SGHVS and CDR2 is FNYEAQ. The CDR3 has 13 amino acids. Trimming cost V 5 bases and J 7 bases, with 15 bases left between them. The CDR3 loop is CASSPGTSLEQYF. The CDR3 nucleotides read TGTGCCAGCAGCCCCGGGACATCCTTGGAGCAGTACTTC.

This clonotype was found a few times. This chain uses TRBV7-2 with TRBJ2-2, with 8 nucleotides matching TRBD1. Germline CDR1 SGHTA, CDR2 FQGNSA. The J segment lost 5 bases and the V segment lost 8 bases, leaving 10 bases of the junction unmatched. The CDR3 covers 15 residues. CDR3 sequence reads: CASRSGGAGTGELFF. CDR3 nucleotides: TGTGCCAGCCGATCAGGGGGCGCAGGGACCGGGGAGCTGTTTTTT.

This chain joins TRBV5-6 and TRBJ2-2; 9 bases are shared with TRBD1. The CDR3 covers 17 residues. Germline V gene sequence: CDR1 SGHDT, CDR2 YYEEEE. V lost 4 bases and J lost 2; bases outside the gene matches: 9. The CDR3 coding sequence is TGTGCCAGCAGCCCACCCCCGGGACAGGGCAACACCGGGGAGCTGTTTTTT. Residues: CASSPPPGQGNTGELFF.

CDR3 DNA sequence: TGTGCCAGCTCACCACAGGGGGCAGGAACTGAAGCTTTCTTT. Translating it yields CASSPQGAGTEAFF. The V gene is TRBV18, the J gene TRBJ1-1, with TRBD1 identical over 7 bases. CDR3 size: 14 residues. Germline values: CDR1 KGHSH, CDR2 LQKENI. With 1 base clipped from V and 5 bases from J, the junction kept 4 bases outside the gene matches.

The rearrangement uses TRBV5-8 and TRBJ2-7; D is perhaps TRBD1 or TRBD2 (6 bases each). Germline V gives CDR1 SGHTS, CDR2 YDEGEE. V lost 2 bases to trimming and J lost 3 bases, with 12 bases between them. The CDR3 contains 14 residues. The CDR3 nucleotides read TGTGCCAGCAGCTTTGGGCGGGACATCTACGAGCAGTACTTC. Residues: CASSFGRDIYEQYF.

The chain links TRBV7-7 to TRBJ2-5, with 7 bases that match TRBD1. Germline V lookup: CDR1 SSHAT, CDR2 FNYEAQ (reference sequence). The ends lost 5 bases at V and 1 base at J; junction bases unmatched: 7. This CDR3 comprises 15 residues. This chain's CDR3 is CASSPMGQSQETQYF. CDR3 nucleotide sequence: TGTGCCAGCAGCCCGATGGGACAGTCCCAAGAGACCCAGTACTTC.

This clonotype was seen a handful of times. The chain recombines TRBV20-1 with TRBJ2-7; the D gene could be TRBD1 or TRBD2 (5 bases each). V dropped 3 bases and J dropped 4 bases, with 7 bases sitting between them. The germline V gene has CDR1 DFQATT and CDR2 SNEGSKA (reference sequence). The length of the CDR3 is 11 residues. CDR3 DNA sequence: TGCAGTGCTAGTTGGGGGTACGAGCAGTACTTC. As protein: CSASWGYEQYF.

The V and J genes are TRBV25-1 and TRBJ2-5, with D possibly called TRBD1 or TRBD2 (5 bases each). V shed 1 base and J shed 0 bases, with 12 bases lying between them. This CDR3 contains 16 residues. CDR1 and CDR2 from the germline V gene are MGHDK and SYGVNS. CDR3 bases: TGTGCCAGCAGTGAATGGGGGTCAGCTAACCAAGAGACCCAGTACTTC. Translated, it gives CASSEWGSANQETQYF.

This clonotype turned up a few times. CDR3 sequence: CASSYSDRENQPQHF. In DNA form, the CDR3 reads TGTGCCAGCAGTTACTCGGACAGGGAGAATCAGCCCCAGCATTTT. J is TRBJ1-5 and V is TRBV28; 8 bases align to TRBD1. Looked up from germline, CDR1 is MDHEN and CDR2 is SYDVKM. The CDR3 extends over 15 amino acids. Unmatched junction bases numbered 6, after V lost 4 bases and J lost 4 bases.